The 10 T cell receptor beta chains below were found in one sample sequenced in a study of blood T cell repertoires in COVID-19 (dated by TCRdb to about 2020). The receptor library was made with the immunoSEQ multiplex PCR assay. TCRdb's version of the immuneACCESS table is confined to in-frame rearrangements and falls short of the full clone set. An unresolved V gene accounts for under half of the shortfall where checked; the remainder is of unknown origin. The sample table records around 72,000 clones; approximately 88% of these occur just once. The ten largest clones add up to 25% to 35% of the sample. Sequenced sample: peripheral blood. Source of these receptors: a man in his fifties with acute or convalescent COVID-19.

The chain employs TRBV4-1 and TRBJ1-1; 8 bases are a match to TRBD1. This CDR3 comprises 15 residues. V lost 3 bases to trimming and J lost 1 base; unmatched junction nucleotides: 4. The germline CDR1 and CDR2 sequences are MGHRA and YSYEKL. CDR3 residues: CASSQQGAGNTEAFF. In nucleotides, the CDR3 is TGCGCCAGCAGCCAGCAGGGGGCTGGGAACACTGAAGCTTTCTTT.

The chain recombines TRBV5-1 with TRBJ2-7; no firm D call. Trimming shortened V by 0 bases and J by 3 bases, and 10 bases separated the two germline ends. The CDR3 consists of 14 residues. Germline CDR1 is SGHRS and CDR2 is YFSETQ. The CDR3 spells CASSLAGVFYEQYF. In nucleotides, the CDR3 is TGCGCCAGCAGCTTGGCCGGTGTTTTCTACGAGCAGTACTTC.

This clone was found once. V usage is TRBV7-9 and J usage is TRBJ2-1; D gene unclear. Germline-derived CDR1 and CDR2 are SEHNR and FQNEAQ (reference sequence). This CDR3 contains 13 residues. Trimming shortened V by 1 base and J by 9 bases, and 10 bases separated the two germline ends. The CDR3: CASSLDSAGEQFF. DNA for the CDR3: TGTGCCAGCAGCTTAGATTCCGCCGGTGAGCAGTTCTTC. Together with reference TRBV7-9 and TRBJ2-1, the CDR3 gives the full variable domain: DTGVSQNPRHKITKRGQNVTFRCDPISEHNRLYWYRQTLGQGPEFLTYFQNEAQLEKSRLLSDRFSAERPKGSFSTLEIQRTEQGDSAMYLCASSLDSAGEQFFGPGTRLTVL.

The chain uses TRBV4-1 and TRBJ1-2; a weak D match, TRBD1 (5 bases). With 2 bases removed from V and 0 bases from J, the gap between germline ends came to 19 bases. The CDR3 consists of 18 residues. Germline CDR1 MGHRA, CDR2 YSYEKL. The CDR3 coding sequence is TGCGCCAGCAGCCAATCTCGATCAGGGAAGGAAGCTAACTATGGCTACACCTTC. Its translation is CASSQSRSGKEANYGYTF.

The gene calls are TRBV7-2 and TRBJ1-2, with D uncertain. The CDR3 loop spans 12 amino acids. CDR1 and CDR2 from the germline V gene are SGHTA and FQGNSA. Trimming left V 5 bases short and J 10 bases short, with 14 bases between. DNA for the CDR3: TGTGCCAGCAGCCTAAGCGGGGTGTACTACACCTTC. This codes for CASSLSGVYYTF.

The sample holds one count of this clone. The V call is TRBV3-1 (or the pseudogene TRBV3-2), the J call TRBJ1-1; D may be TRBD1 (5 bases). Germline values: CDR1 LGHDT, CDR2 YNNKEL (reference sequence). There are 14 residues in the CDR3. The V and J ends lost 4 bases and 7 bases respectively, with 16 bases between them. Written as DNA, the CDR3 is TGTGCCAGCAGCCGCGGGGAGGGGCAAGGTGAAGCTTTCTTT. Protein product: CASSRGEGQGEAFF.

This clone was found many times. This specimen includes other DNA sequences encoding the same CDR3. This chain joins TRBV5-6 and TRBJ1-2; D remains unclear. This CDR3 contains 13 residues. V shed 0 bases and J shed 3 bases, with 6 bases lying between them. From germline, CDR1 is SGHDT and CDR2 YYEEEE. The CDR3 loop reads CASSLGQYYGYTF. CDR3 bases: TGTGCCAGCAGCTTGGGACAATACTATGGCTACACCTTC.

This clone was found once. V gene TRBV18 combines with J gene TRBJ2-2; 7 bases fit TRBD1. This CDR3 spans 16 amino acids. V lost 0 bases and J lost 0; bases outside the gene matches: 1. In germline, CDR1 is KGHSH, CDR2 LQKENI. This CDR3 is CASSPPGTANTGELFF. The CDR3 nucleotides are TGTGCCAGCTCACCACCTGGGACAGCGAACACCGGGGAGCTGTTTTTT.

The chain has TRBV27 and TRBJ1-1; possible D gene TRBD1, 6 bases. CDR1 is MNHEY and CDR2 is SMNVEV in the germline V gene (reference sequence). The V and J ends lost 6 bases and 5 bases respectively, with 13 bases between them. This CDR3 has 13 residues. The DNA for the CDR3 is TGTGCCAGCAGATATAACAGGGTTACTGAAGCTTTCTTT. Protein product: CASRYNRVTEAFF.

The rearrangement uses TRBV6-2 or TRBV6-3 and TRBJ1-2, with a possible D match to TRBD1 (6 bases). CDR3 length equals 13 residues. Germline V gene sequence: CDR1 MNHEY, CDR2 SVGEGT. Trimming left V 2 bases short and J 6 bases short, with 10 bases between. The CDR3 DNA sequence: TGTGCCAGCAGTTACAGGCCAGGGGATGGCTACACCTTC. Protein: CASSYRPGDGYTF.